These 8 T cell receptor beta chains originate from one sample sequenced in a study of cytomegalovirus exposure and HLA in healthy donors. The PCR was carried out with 60 Vbeta primers and 13 Jbeta primers. Clones were sequenced by immunoSEQ multiplex PCR, and TCRdb holds only the in-frame ones, with some missing. The sample includes approximately 210,000 clones, approximately 86% of them seen just once. The sequenced sample consisted of PBMCs. The receptors here all came from a woman in her late teens or twenties in good health and CMV-seronegative.

This clone appeared once. The genes are TRBV7-2 and TRBJ2-5, with D tentatively TRBD1 (5 bases). The CDR3 is 14 amino acids. Germline CDR1 and CDR2: SGHTA and FQGNSA. Trimming pared 6 bases from V and 3 bases from J, leaving 14 bases between. In DNA, the CDR3 is TGTGCCAGCAGTTCAGGGTCGTGGAAAGAGACCCAGTACTTC. It codes for CASSSGSWKETQYF.

The genes are TRBV28 and TRBJ2-5; no firm D call. This CDR3 has 14 residues. The germline V and J ends were trimmed by 6 bases and 3 bases, with 14 bases remaining between them. Germline CDR1 and CDR2: MDHEN and SYDVKM. CDR3: CASSHIHSKETQYF. The CDR3 nucleotides read TGTGCCAGCAGCCATATCCATTCTAAAGAGACCCAGTACTTC.

The chain couples TRBV6-1 to TRBJ1-3; D is perhaps TRBD1 (6 bases). Germline V gene data show CDR1 as MNHNS and CDR2 as SASEGT. CDR3 length: 15 amino acids. V was cut by 0 bases and J by 1 base, with 7 bases left in between. The CDR3 nucleotides are TGTGCCAGCAGTGAAGCCGGGACATCTGGAAACACCATATATTTT. Amino acid sequence: CASSEAGTSGNTIYF.

As for this clone: The junction differs from germline at one of its ends, possibly a read error. The V gene is TRBV30, the J gene TRBJ1-1; D may be TRBD1 (5 bases). The CDR3 is made up of 13 amino acids. The germline V gene has CDR1 GTSNPN and CDR2 SVGIG (reference sequence). The CDR3 coding sequence is TGTGCCTGGAGTGAGGGACTGAACGCTGAAGCTTTCTTT. Translated: CAWSEGLNAEAFF.

The chain links TRBV5-4 to TRBJ2-3; 10 nucleotides agree with TRBD2. The CDR3 has 16 amino acids. Per the germline V gene, CDR1 is SGHNT and CDR2 is YYREEE (reference sequence). After removal of 3 bases from V and 2 bases from J, the junction contained 6 bases not matched to a gene. CDR3 in amino acids: CASSYRTSGPTDTQYF. The CDR3 DNA sequence: TGTGCCAGCAGCTACCGGACTAGCGGACCCACAGATACGCAGTATTTT.

CDR3 in amino acids: CASSPAVGGSSYNEQFF. CDR3 coding DNA: TGTGCCAGCAGCCCGGCGGTCGGCGGGAGTTCCTACAATGAGCAGTTCTTC. The rearrangement joins TRBV5-4 to TRBJ2-1, with 7 bases lining up with TRBD2. The CDR3 has 17 residues. Trimming took 4 bases from V and 1 from J; bases not matched to a gene: 11. CDR1 SGHNT and CDR2 YYREEE come from the germline V gene (reference sequence).

This clone was seen only once. The genes are TRBV5-4 and TRBJ2-1; 11 positions match TRBD2. Germline V gives CDR1 SGHNT, CDR2 YYREEE (reference sequence). Germline trimming cut 4 bases from V and 0 bases from J; bases unmatched to any gene: 15. The CDR3 sequence is 20 residues long. The CDR3 loop reads CASSPTPGASGRRSYNEQFF. The CDR3 DNA reads TGTGCCAGCAGCCCAACCCCTGGGGCTAGCGGGAGGCGCTCCTACAATGAGCAGTTCTTC.

The chain is built from TRBV5-8 and TRBJ2-1; 11 bases align to TRBD2. The V gene's germline CDR1 is SGHTS and CDR2 YDEGEE. This CDR3 has 20 residues. V was pared by 2 bases and J by 5 bases, with 18 bases of the junction left unmatched. This CDR3 is CASSFTLMTSGISIDNEQFF. The CDR3 DNA sequence: TGTGCCAGCAGCTTTACACTTATGACTAGCGGGATTAGTATCGACAATGAGCAGTTCTTC. Full variable domain (rest looked up from reference TRBV5-8 and TRBJ2-1): EAGVTQSPTHLIKTRGQQATLRCSPISGHTSVYWYQQALGLGLQFLLWYDEGEERNRGNFPPRFSGRQFPNYSSELNVNALELEDSALYLCASSFTLMTSGISIDNEQFFGPGTRLTVL.